A selection of T cell receptor beta chains follows, all from one sample in a study of blood T cell repertoires in COVID-19. Some clones are missing from TCRdb's copy, which holds only in-frame ones; the method was immunoSEQ multiplex PCR. The sample consists of around 97,000 clones, roughly nine tenths of them appearing once. The sequenced material came from peripheral blood. Source of these receptors: a human donor in a cohort sampled during active COVID-19. CDR3s include the opening cysteine and the closing phenylalanine or tryptophan. The D gene is left open where the match is weak. Clone size is given for some rows only: seen once, a few or many times, or a class if the clone is expanded.

TRBJ2-3	TRBV4-2	TRBD2	few	TGTGCCAGCAGCCAAGGGTTGGGTAGCGGGGGAGAGTATTTT	CASSQGLGSGGEYF
TRBJ2-7	TRBV29-1	TRBD1	once	TGCAGCGTTACGGACAGGTCCTACGAGCAGTACTTC	CSVTDRSYEQYF
TRBJ2-5	TRBV28	TRBD2	.	TGTGCCAGCAGTGAGGGACTAGCGGGGGCCGAGACCCAGTACTTC	CASSEGLAGAETQYF
TRBJ2-1	TRBV19	.	.	TGTGCCACCTATTCCACCCCGTACAATGAGCAGTTCTTC	CATYSTPYNEQFF
TRBJ2-3	TRBV6-2/TRBV6-3	TRBD2	.	TGTGCCAGCAGTTACCACCGACTTGGACTAGCGGCGCCTAGCACAGATACGCAGTATTTT	CASSYHRLGLAAPSTDTQYF
TRBJ2-2	TRBV24-1	TRBD2	.	TGTGCCACCAGTGCTAGCGGATTGAACACCGGGGAGCTGTTTTTT	CATSASGLNTGELFF
TRBJ2-5	TRBV9	TRBD1	.	TGTGCCAGCAGCCCTCCCCGGGGACAGGATGGAGAGACCCAGTACTTC	CASSPPRGQDGETQYF
TRBJ2-7	TRBV28	TRBD1	once	TGTGCCAGCAGTTTATTTCAACAGGGGAACCACGAGCAGTACTTC	CASSLFQQGNHEQYF
TRBJ2-7	TRBV6-5	TRBD1	few	TGTGCCAGCGAAGGGACAGGGAGTGCCTACGAGCAGTACTTC	CASEGTGSAYEQYF
TRBJ2-5	TRBV7-9	TRBD1	.	TGTGCCGACGAACAGGGGGCGCCGGGGGAGACCCAGTACTTC	CADEQGAPGETQYF
TRBJ2-7	TRBV4-1	TRBD1	.	TGCGCCAGCAGCCATCCGGGACAGGGGTACGAGCAGTACTTC	CASSHPGQGYEQYF
TRBJ2-5	TRBV5-1	TRBD2	.	TGCGCCAGCAGCTTGAGGTTTCCGGGGGGGCCGGAGGAGACCCAGTACTTC	CASSLRFPGGPEETQYF
TRBJ2-7	TRBV6-5	TRBD1	.	TGTGCCGCCGGGACAGGCTCCTACGAGCAGTACTTC	CAAGTGSYEQYF
TRBJ1-5	TRBV19	.	.	TGTGCCAGTAGCATTGGAGGTTATAGCAATCAGCCCCAGCATTTT	CASSIGGYSNQPQHF
TRBJ1-1	TRBV19	TRBD1	.	TGTGCCAGTAGCTGGGACAGAACAAACACTGAAGCTTTCTTT	CASSWDRTNTEAFF
TRBJ2-3	TRBV20-1	TRBD2	.	TGCAGTGCTAGTAATAGCGGGGGGGCAGGAGATACGCAGTATTTT	CSASNSGGAGDTQYF
TRBJ1-2	TRBV7-3	TRBD1	.	TGTGCCAGCGGGCCGGGACAGGCCCCCCTCTATGGCTACACCTTC	CASGPGQAPLYGYTF
TRBJ1-6	TRBV6-5	.	.	TGTGCCAGCAGTTACCGCCCAATGGACCTCGGGGTACCCCTCCACTTT	CASSYRPMDLGVPLHF
TRBJ2-3	TRBV28	TRBD1	.	TGTGCCAGCAGCCGCCTCGGAGGACAGGGACTGACAGATACGCAGTATTTT	CASSRLGGQGLTDTQYF
TRBJ1-1	TRBV2	TRBD1	.	TGTGCCAGCAGTGGACAGGGGCCTGAGGCTTTCTTT	CASSGQGPEAFF
TRBJ2-1	TRBV10-3	TRBD2	.	TGTGCCATCAGCCCGTCACTAGCGGCCTACAATGAGCAGTTCTTC	CAISPSLAAYNEQFF
TRBJ2-3	TRBV13	.	.	TGTGCCAGCAGCTGGTCGGGGTTCACAGATACGCAGTATTTT	CASSWSGFTDTQYF
TRBJ2-3	TRBV5-1	TRBD2	.	TGCGCCAGCAGCCCTTGGACTAGCGGGACCTACACAGATACGCAGTATTTT	CASSPWTSGTYTDTQYF
TRBJ1-1	TRBV5-1	.	.	TGCGCCAGCTCCATACAGGGTGGGGTAACTGAAGCTTTCTTT	CASSIQGGVTEAFF
TRBJ2-7	TRBV14	.	.	TGTGCCAGCAGCCAGGGAGTCGGGCAGCCCCCTTCCTACGAGCAGTACTTC	CASSQGVGQPPSYEQYF
TRBJ1-6	TRBV28	.	few	TGTGCCAGCACCCAGGCCCCCTATAATTCACCCCTCCACTTT	CASTQAPYNSPLHF
TRBJ2-3	TRBV4-1	TRBD2	once	TGCGCCAGCAGCCAAACGCGGACTAGCGGAACAGATACGCAGTATTTT	CASSQTRTSGTDTQYF
TRBJ1-5	TRBV4-1	.	.	TGCGCCAGCAGCCAAGGGACAGCGAATCAGCCCCAGCATTTT	CASSQGTANQPQHF
TRBJ2-1	TRBV28	TRBD2	.	TGTGCCAGCAGTTTCCTAGCGGGGGGGCTTAATGAGCAGTTCTTC	CASSFLAGGLNEQFF
TRBJ1-6	TRBV6-1	.	.	TGTGCCAGCAGTGAACTTGAGAGGCGAGATTCACCCCTCCACTTT	CASSELERRDSPLHF
TRBJ1-2	TRBV12-3/TRBV12-4	.	.	TGTGCCAGCAAACAGACCTATGGCTACACCTTC	CASKQTYGYTF
TRBJ2-3	TRBV7-9	TRBD2	.	TGTGCCAGCAGCTTAGTGGCTAGCGGGTTCACAGATACGCAGTATTTT	CASSLVASGFTDTQYF
TRBJ2-2	TRBV7-2	.	few	TGTGCCAGCAGCTCCTATAGCGCCGGGGAGCTGTTTTTT	CASSSYSAGELFF
TRBJ1-2	TRBV9	.	.	TGTGCCAGCAGCGTAGTAACTGGGGGCGGTGGCTACACCTTC	CASSVVTGGGGYTF
TRBJ2-1	TRBV19	.	.	TGTGCCAGTAGTATCGGGGGAGGATCCTACAATGAGCAGTTCTTC	CASSIGGGSYNEQFF
TRBJ1-6	TRBV7-9	TRBD1	.	TGTGCCAGCAGCTGGGACAGGGATTCACCCCTCCACTTT	CASSWDRDSPLHF
TRBJ2-1	TRBV11-2	TRBD2	.	TGTGCCAGCAGCTCCCCCTTGATTAGCGGGGCCTACAATGAGCAGTTCTTC	CASSSPLISGAYNEQFF
TRBJ1-1	TRBV5-5	.	.	TGTGCCAGCAGCTTGTTGCCACCTATGAACACTGAAGCTTTCTTT	CASSLLPPMNTEAFF
TRBJ2-2	TRBV7-9	TRBD2	few	TGTGCCGGTAGCGGGGAGGACACCGGGGAGCTGTTTTTT	CAGSGEDTGELFF
TRBJ2-7	TRBV7-8	.	.	TGTGCCAGCAGCTCCCCTGGGGAGAGACTCTCCTACGAGCAGTACTTC	CASSSPGERLSYEQYF
TRBJ1-1	TRBV2	.	.	TGTGCCAGCGACAGGTTGAACACTGAAGCTTTCTTT	CASDRLNTEAFF
TRBJ2-3	TRBV9	TRBD1	.	TGTGCCAGCAGCCCACAGGGACAGGTGGTAGATACGCAGTATTTT	CASSPQGQVVDTQYF
TRBJ1-5	TRBV6-6	TRBD1	.	TGTGCCAGCAGGGACAGGGATAATCAGCCCCAGCATTTT	CASRDRDNQPQHF
TRBJ2-5	TRBV5-1	.	.	TGCGCCAGCAGCCGAACGGCCGCGGGATCGCGAGAGACCCAGTACTTC	CASSRTAAGSRETQYF
TRBJ2-3	TRBV2	.	.	TGTGCCAGCAGTTCTATGGCGGTCACAGATACGCAGTATTTT	CASSSMAVTDTQYF
TRBJ2-3	TRBV19	.	.	TGTGCCAGTAGTTTTCAACCCCAGGGAACTACAGATACGCAGTATTTT	CASSFQPQGTTDTQYF
TRBJ2-2	TRBV7-2	.	.	TGTGCCAGCAGCAAAGCCCTCGGGGGGCGAGCCGGGGAGCTGTTTTTT	CASSKALGGRAGELFF
TRBJ1-1	TRBV11-2	.	.	TGTGCCAGCAGCCCTAGAACAGGAAGCCCTGAAGCTTTCTTT	CASSPRTGSPEAFF
TRBJ2-4	TRBV18	.	.	TGTGCCAGCTCACTTACGGGTGGCAGGGTTGTCAAAAACATTCAGTACTTC	CASSLTGGRVVKNIQYF
TRBJ2-5	TRBV12-3/TRBV12-4	.	.	TGTGCCAGCAAACTACAAGAGACCCAGTACTTC	CASKLQETQYF
TRBJ2-4	TRBV15	.	.	TGTGCCACCAGCAGAGGCAGACTAGCCAAAAACATTCAGTACTTC	CATSRGRLAKNIQYF